The rows below give T cell receptor beta chains drawn from one sample of a study of blood T cells in healthy people across ages. One entry per CDR3 protein results from TCRdb running MiXCR on the 5' RACE reads. The sample has around 690,000 distinct CDR3 sequences, roughly 53% seen once. The specimen was blood. The receptors derive from a man aged 60 to 75 in good health. Both conserved end residues are part of each CDR3. The order of the fields is clone size, D gene, V gene, J gene, CDR3 DNA, CDR3 protein. The D gene is left open where the match is weak. Only some rows state a clone size, as once, few, many or a class for expanded clones.

abundance: once; d_gene: TRBD2; v_gene: TRBV5-8; j_gene: TRBJ2-5; CDR3nt: TGTGCCAGCAGCTTGGGCGGGACTAGCGGGGGACATCAAGAGACCCAGTACTTC; CDR3aa: CASSLGGTSGGHQETQYF
abundance: few; d_gene: NA; v_gene: TRBV3-1; j_gene: TRBJ2-6; CDR3nt: TGTGCCAGCAGCCCCGACGCCTCTGGGGCCAACGTCCTGACTTTC; CDR3aa: CASSPDASGANVLTF
abundance: NA; d_gene: NA; v_gene: TRBV21-1; j_gene: TRBJ2-6; CDR3nt: TGTGCCAGCAGCAAAGCGGACAGGGTTGTGGGGGCCAACGTCCTGACTTTC; CDR3aa: CASSKADRVVGANVLTF
abundance: many; d_gene: NA; v_gene: TRBV10-3; j_gene: TRBJ1-2; CDR3nt: TGTGCCATCAGTGAGTCCGGACCGCCCGGCTACACCTTC; CDR3aa: CAISESGPPGYTF
abundance: NA; d_gene: NA; v_gene: TRBV6-5; j_gene: TRBJ2-4; CDR3nt: TGTGCCAGCGGAGGGACAGAGCAGGGCGAGTACTTC; CDR3aa: CASGGTEQGEYF
abundance: NA; d_gene: NA; v_gene: TRBV20-1; j_gene: TRBJ1-5; CDR3nt: TGCAGTGCTAGAAAGTCGGGCATTAGCAATCAGCCCCAGCATTTT; CDR3aa: CSARKSGISNQPQHF
abundance: NA; d_gene: NA; v_gene: TRBV12-3/TRBV12-4; j_gene: TRBJ2-3; CDR3nt: TGTGCCAGCACCCCCCGCACAGATACGCAGTATTTT; CDR3aa: CASTPRTDTQYF
abundance: NA; d_gene: NA; v_gene: TRBV3-1; j_gene: TRBJ2-1; CDR3nt: TGTGCCAGCAGCCCCCGAGGGCGGCCCTCCTACAATGAGCAGTTCTTC; CDR3aa: CASSPRGRPSYNEQFF
abundance: once; d_gene: NA; v_gene: TRBV2; j_gene: TRBJ1-4; CDR3nt: TGTGCCAGCAGCGCCGGACGAAATGAAAAACTGTTTTTT; CDR3aa: CASSAGRNEKLFF
abundance: NA; d_gene: NA; v_gene: TRBV6-1; j_gene: TRBJ1-2; CDR3nt: TGTGCCAGCAGATCCGACACCCACTATGGCTACACCTTC; CDR3aa: CASRSDTHYGYTF
abundance: NA; d_gene: TRBD1; v_gene: TRBV2; j_gene: TRBJ1-2; CDR3nt: TGTGCCAGCAGCTCACAGGGGGGGAGTGGCTACACCTTC; CDR3aa: CASSSQGGSGYTF
abundance: NA; d_gene: TRBD2; v_gene: TRBV28; j_gene: TRBJ2-7; CDR3nt: TGTGCCAGCAGTCGAATTGGAGCGGGAAGTGGCTACGAGCAGTACTTC; CDR3aa: CASSRIGAGSGYEQYF
abundance: NA; d_gene: NA; v_gene: TRBV27; j_gene: TRBJ2-5; CDR3nt: TGTGCCAGCAGTTTATATAGGGGGTTCCCAGAGACCCAGTACTTC; CDR3aa: CASSLYRGFPETQYF
abundance: NA; d_gene: NA; v_gene: TRBV10-2; j_gene: TRBJ1-1; CDR3nt: TGCGCCAGCAGTGAAGGGACCGCGGGTGAAGCTTTCTTT; CDR3aa: CASSEGTAGEAFF
abundance: NA; d_gene: TRBD1; v_gene: TRBV5-1; j_gene: TRBJ2-7; CDR3nt: TGCGCCAGCAGCTCTAGAACAGGGGGCCACAATGAGCAGTACTTC; CDR3aa: CASSSRTGGHNEQYF
abundance: NA; d_gene: NA; v_gene: TRBV15; j_gene: TRBJ1-2; CDR3nt: TGTGCCACCAGCAGACCAGGACCGGCTGTCTATGGCTACACCTTC; CDR3aa: CATSRPGPAVYGYTF
abundance: few; d_gene: NA; v_gene: TRBV7-2; j_gene: TRBJ2-7; CDR3nt: TGTGCCAGCAGCTTAGGTAGCATGAGAGCCGAGCAGTACTTC; CDR3aa: CASSLGSMRAEQYF
abundance: NA; d_gene: TRBD1; v_gene: TRBV5-1; j_gene: TRBJ2-5; CDR3nt: TGCGCCAGCGGCCTGGTCCCAGGGGGCGCGGAGACCCAGTACTTC; CDR3aa: CASGLVPGGAETQYF
abundance: NA; d_gene: NA; v_gene: TRBV20-1; j_gene: TRBJ2-5; CDR3nt: TGCAGTGCTAGCATTCTTAACGGGAGATGGGAGACCCAGTACTTC; CDR3aa: CSASILNGRWETQYF
abundance: few; d_gene: NA; v_gene: TRBV20-1; j_gene: TRBJ2-5; CDR3nt: TGCAGTGCTAGAGGCCACCAAGAGACCCAGTACTTC; CDR3aa: CSARGHQETQYF
abundance: NA; d_gene: NA; v_gene: TRBV20-1; j_gene: TRBJ2-3; CDR3nt: TGCAGTGCTAGAGACCCCAGAACAGATACGCAGTATTTT; CDR3aa: CSARDPRTDTQYF
abundance: NA; d_gene: TRBD1; v_gene: TRBV29-1; j_gene: TRBJ2-7; CDR3nt: TGCAGCGTCGCCCGACAGGGGGACGCCTACGAGCAGTACTTC; CDR3aa: CSVARQGDAYEQYF
abundance: few; d_gene: NA; v_gene: TRBV7-2; j_gene: TRBJ1-1; CDR3nt: TGTGCCAGCAGCTTAGGGTCCGTGAACACTGAAGCTTTCTTT; CDR3aa: CASSLGSVNTEAFF
abundance: NA; d_gene: NA; v_gene: TRBV4-1; j_gene: TRBJ2-3; CDR3nt: TGCGCCAGCAGCTTCGTCCCCCGGGGGAGTGGAGATACGCAGTATTTT; CDR3aa: CASSFVPRGSGDTQYF
abundance: NA; d_gene: TRBD1; v_gene: TRBV11-2; j_gene: TRBJ2-3; CDR3nt: TGTGCCAGCAGCTTAGGGGGACAGGGACGCACAGATACGCAGTATTTT; CDR3aa: CASSLGGQGRTDTQYF
abundance: few; d_gene: TRBD1; v_gene: TRBV4-1; j_gene: TRBJ2-5; CDR3nt: TGCGCCAGCAGCCAAGCTTTCAACAGGGGATCGAGAGAGACCCAGTACTTC; CDR3aa: CASSQAFNRGSRETQYF
abundance: NA; d_gene: TRBD1; v_gene: TRBV5-1; j_gene: TRBJ1-4; CDR3nt: TGCGCCAGCAGCTCAACAGGGGGCTCGGGACGCACAAGAGAAAAACTGTTTTTT; CDR3aa: CASSSTGGSGRTREKLFF
abundance: NA; d_gene: NA; v_gene: TRBV27; j_gene: TRBJ1-6; CDR3nt: TGTGCCAGCAGTTTACAATTTCACAGGGCGGAGTCACCCCTCCACTTT; CDR3aa: CASSLQFHRAESPLHF
abundance: NA; d_gene: NA; v_gene: TRBV2; j_gene: TRBJ2-5; CDR3nt: TGTGCCAGCAGGGGACGCCCCGCGGAGACCCAGTACTTC; CDR3aa: CASRGRPAETQYF
abundance: NA; d_gene: NA; v_gene: TRBV29-1; j_gene: TRBJ1-4; CDR3nt: TGCAGCGTTTTGGGGCGAGATAATGAAAAACTGTTTTTT; CDR3aa: CSVLGRDNEKLFF
abundance: many; d_gene: NA; v_gene: TRBV20-1; j_gene: TRBJ2-5; CDR3nt: TGCAGTGCTAGGGGTCCGCGAGAACAAGAGACCCAGTACTTC; CDR3aa: CSARGPREQETQYF
abundance: NA; d_gene: NA; v_gene: TRBV19; j_gene: TRBJ2-6; CDR3nt: TGTGCCAGTAGTGCACAGGGTACCGGGGCCAACGTCCTGACTTTC; CDR3aa: CASSAQGTGANVLTF
abundance: once; d_gene: NA; v_gene: TRBV4-2; j_gene: TRBJ2-5; CDR3nt: TGTGCCAGCAGCTCCTCAGTGGTTGGCGGTGAGCAGTACTTC; CDR3aa: CASSSSVVGGEQYF
abundance: few; d_gene: TRBD1; v_gene: TRBV4-2; j_gene: TRBJ2-7; CDR3nt: TGTGCCAGCAGCCAAACGGGACAGGGGGCACACGAGCAGTACTTC; CDR3aa: CASSQTGQGAHEQYF
abundance: NA; d_gene: NA; v_gene: TRBV29-1; j_gene: TRBJ2-5; CDR3nt: TGCGGCGTTGAATTGGGGGCAGCACAAGAGACCCAGTACTTC; CDR3aa: CGVELGAAQETQYF
abundance: many; d_gene: NA; v_gene: TRBV3-1; j_gene: TRBJ2-5; CDR3nt: TGTGCCAGCAGCCAAGATGAAGAGACCCAGTACTTC; CDR3aa: CASSQDEETQYF
abundance: NA; d_gene: NA; v_gene: TRBV7-3; j_gene: TRBJ2-4; CDR3nt: TGTGCCAGCAGCTCCGTGGGCCGTGGAAACATTCAGTACTTC; CDR3aa: CASSSVGRGNIQYF
abundance: NA; d_gene: NA; v_gene: TRBV20-1; j_gene: TRBJ2-7; CDR3nt: TGCAGTGCTAGAGACCAGGGGGGCCCCTCCTACGAGCAGTACTTC; CDR3aa: CSARDQGGPSYEQYF
abundance: few; d_gene: TRBD1; v_gene: TRBV29-1; j_gene: TRBJ2-1; CDR3nt: TGCAGCGTTGTGGACAGGGTCTTTGATGAGCAGTTCTTC; CDR3aa: CSVVDRVFDEQFF
abundance: many; d_gene: TRBD2; v_gene: TRBV4-2; j_gene: TRBJ2-7; CDR3nt: TGTGCCAGCAGCCAAGAGGATGGAAGCGGGGGGTTCATCTACGAGCAGTACTTC; CDR3aa: CASSQEDGSGGFIYEQYF
abundance: once; d_gene: NA; v_gene: TRBV20-1; j_gene: TRBJ1-5; CDR3nt: TGCAGTACCGGACATGGTGGTTCGGTTAATCAGCCCCAGCATTTT; CDR3aa: CSTGHGGSVNQPQHF
abundance: NA; d_gene: NA; v_gene: TRBV6-2/TRBV6-3; j_gene: TRBJ1-2; CDR3nt: TGTGCGACCAGGGGAGGACAGAACTATGGCTACACCTTC; CDR3aa: CATRGGQNYGYTF
abundance: few; d_gene: NA; v_gene: TRBV12-5; j_gene: TRBJ2-6; CDR3nt: TGTGCTAGTGGTCCAGCGGGCCCTGGGGCCAACGTCCTGACTTTC; CDR3aa: CASGPAGPGANVLTF
abundance: few; d_gene: NA; v_gene: TRBV3-1; j_gene: TRBJ2-1; CDR3nt: TGTGCCAGCAGCCAAGAGGCTAGACCCGGTGAGCAGTTCTTC; CDR3aa: CASSQEARPGEQFF
abundance: few; d_gene: NA; v_gene: TRBV7-2; j_gene: TRBJ2-3; CDR3nt: TGTGCCAGCAGTAGGTACGGGCGCCCAGATACGCAGTATTTT; CDR3aa: CASSRYGRPDTQYF
abundance: NA; d_gene: TRBD2; v_gene: TRBV5-1; j_gene: TRBJ2-7; CDR3nt: TGCGCCAGCAGCCTGGGACTAGCTCCCTACGAGCAGTACTTC; CDR3aa: CASSLGLAPYEQYF
abundance: NA; d_gene: NA; v_gene: TRBV19; j_gene: TRBJ1-5; CDR3nt: TGTGCCAGTAGTTATACCAATCAGCCCCAGCATTTT; CDR3aa: CASSYTNQPQHF